This TCR beta chain came from a study of blood T cell repertoires in COVID-19. Study details: In each case, the material was cDNA or gDNA derived from T cells, B-cell-depleted T cells, or PBMCs.

The CDR3 consists of 17 residues. Per the germline V gene, CDR1 is LNHDA and CDR2 is SQIVND (reference sequence). Trimming took 8 bases from V and 0 from J; bases not matched to a gene: 9. Participants came from fewer than 25 US areas, aged roughly 18 to 89 years. Each participant's cohort was designated according to participant-reported clinical history. Clones were read by immunoSEQ multiplex PCR, and TCRdb kept only the in-frame ones, dropping some. The sample has around 300,000 clones; 75% to 90% are singletons. The sequence came from a woman between 18 and 30 years old who had recovered from COVID-19. The rearrangement links TRBV19 to TRBJ2-6; TRBD1 aligns across 8 bases. Material: PBMCs or T cells enriched from blood (not recorded which). CDR3 bases: TGTGCCAGTTCGCAGGGGGCCCATCTCTCTGGGGCCAACGTCCTGACTTTC. Protein: CASSQGAHLSGANVLTF.